A single sample gave rise to the 29 T cell receptor beta chains below, sequenced in a study of blood T cell repertoires in COVID-19. Sequencing was performed with immunoSEQ multiplex PCR; in TCRdb, only in-frame clones are kept and a portion is missing. The sample carries about 310,000 clones, about nine tenths recorded once. The sequenced sample was peripheral blood. These receptor sequences come from a man in his fifties or sixties with active or convalescent COVID-19.

The CDR3 DNA is TGTGCCAGCAGCGTAACGGGTGTATCCTATAATTCACCCCTCCACTTT. This codes for CASSVTGVSYNSPLHF. V and J are TRBV2 and TRBJ1-6; D remains unclear. The V and J ends lost 6 bases and 1 base respectively, with 13 bases between them. The germline V gene encodes CDR1 SNHLY and CDR2 FYNNEI. The CDR3 is 16 amino acids. Full variable domain (remainder filled in from reference TRBV2 and TRBJ1-6): EPEVTQTPSHQVTQMGQEVILRCVPISNHLYFYWYRQILGQKVEFLVSFYNNEISEKSEIFDDQFSVERPDGSNFTLKIRSTKLEDSAMYFCASSVTGVSYNSPLHFGNGTRLTVT.

This chain joins TRBV2 and TRBJ2-1; 11 nucleotides align to TRBD1. This CDR3 comprises 14 residues. V lost 11 bases, J lost 6 bases, and 9 bases stayed unmatched. CDR1 and CDR2 (germline): SNHLY, FYNNEI. The CDR3 reads CASKAGQGGNEQFF. As DNA, the CDR3 is TGTGCCTCGAAAGCGGGACAGGGGGGCAATGAGCAGTTCTTC.

The chain carries TRBV5-5 and TRBJ1-5; possibly TRBD1 for D (5 bases). In germline, CDR1 is SGHKS, CDR2 YYEKEE (reference sequence). Trimming shortened V by 2 bases and J by 3 bases, and 12 bases separated the two germline ends. The CDR3 length is 15 residues. CDR3 in amino acids: CASSFFGGANQPQHF. CDR3 DNA sequence: TGTGCCAGCAGCTTCTTCGGGGGAGCCAATCAGCCCCAGCATTTT.

This clone was seen only a few times. V usage is TRBV6-1 and J usage is TRBJ2-5, with 7 bases identical to TRBD2. The CDR3 consists of 13 residues. Germline V gene sequence: CDR1 MNHNS, CDR2 SASEGT. Unmatched junction bases numbered 9, after V lost 11 bases and J lost 3 bases. CDR3 DNA: TGTGCCGTGGGAGTGGCGGGAGAAGAGACCCAGTACTTC. It yields the protein CAVGVAGEETQYF.

The rearrangement links TRBV5-1 to TRBJ2-3; TRBD1 matches at 7 bases. V lost 5 bases to trimming and J lost 5 bases; unmatched junction nucleotides: 5. The CDR3 is 13 amino acids. The germline CDR1 and CDR2 sequences are SGHRS and YFSETQ. CDR3 sequence reads: CASRRQGGDTQYF. CDR3 in DNA: TGCGCCAGCAGGAGACAGGGTGGAGATACGCAGTATTTT.

This chain connects TRBV18 to TRBJ1-2, with TRBD1 matching over 9 bases. The germline gives CDR1 KGHSH, CDR2 LQKENI. The length of the CDR3 is 13 residues. Trimming took 4 bases from V and 8 from J; bases not matched to a gene: 5. CDR3 nucleotides: TGTGCCAGCTCACTCCGGACAGGGGACGGCTACACCTTC. Amino acid sequence: CASSLRTGDGYTF.

The rearrangement uses TRBV28 and TRBJ1-2; no clear D. The CDR3 is 11 residues long. V was clipped by 4 bases and J by 7 bases, with 7 bases between them. Germline values: CDR1 MDHEN, CDR2 SYDVKM. The CDR3 DNA follows: TGTGCCAGCAGTTGGGAGGCTGGCTACACCTTC. It yields the protein CASSWEAGYTF.

This sequence joins TRBV7-9 and TRBJ1-5; 8 positions agree with TRBD1. The CDR3 extends over 14 amino acids. Trimming removed 4 bases from V and 4 bases from J; junction bases left unmatched: 3. Germline V CDR1 and CDR2: SEHNR, FQNEAQ (reference sequence). The CDR3 here is CASSSDRDNQPQHF. DNA for the CDR3: TGTGCCAGCAGCTCGGACAGGGATAATCAGCCCCAGCATTTT.

The rearrangement uses TRBV5-1 and TRBJ1-2, with D maybe TRBD1 (6 bases). V was cut by 4 bases and J by 4 bases, with 11 bases left in between. This CDR3 contains 13 residues. CDR1 SGHRS and CDR2 YFSETQ come from the germline V gene. CDR3 sequence (DNA): TGCGCCAGCAGCCGACAGGATTTCTATGGCTACACCTTC. Translating gives CASSRQDFYGYTF.

This chain uses TRBV11-2 with TRBJ1-2; D call uncertain. Germline CDR1 and CDR2: SGHAT and FQNNGV. CDR3 length: 13 residues. V was cut by 5 bases and J by 4 bases, with 11 bases left in between. The CDR3 DNA reads TGTGCCAGCAGCCCTTCCCGCGCCTATGGCTACACCTTC. Encoded protein: CASSPSRAYGYTF.

The table lists this clone with a few counts. The chain is built from TRBV5-1 and TRBJ1-4; 8 bases match TRBD1. This CDR3 spans 14 amino acids. Unmatched junction bases numbered 7, after V lost 4 bases and J lost 8 bases. Germline V gives CDR1 SGHRS, CDR2 YFSETQ. The DNA for the CDR3 is TGCGCCAGCAGCCCGACAGGGGAGGGAGAAAAACTGTTTTTT. Its protein is CASSPTGEGEKLFF.

The chain has TRBV2 and TRBJ2-1; tentative D call: TRBD1 (6 bases). This CDR3 is 16 amino acids long. The V end lost 3 bases, the J end lost 3 bases, and 15 bases lay between the germline ends. Germline V lookup: CDR1 SNHLY, CDR2 FYNNEI. In DNA, the CDR3 is TGTGCCAGCAGTGACCTACAGGGTATCGGCTACAATGAGCAGTTCTTC. Encoded protein: CASSDLQGIGYNEQFF.

The chain uses TRBV5-8 and TRBJ2-5; D gene unclear. V was trimmed by 4 bases and J by 0 bases, leaving 7 bases between them. Looked up from germline, CDR1 is SGHTS and CDR2 is YDEGEE. The CDR3 runs 13 residues. The CDR3 loop reads CASSLIYQETQYF. In DNA form, the CDR3 reads TGTGCCAGCAGCCTAATCTACCAAGAGACCCAGTACTTC.

This clone came up once. The V gene is TRBV7-7, the J gene TRBJ2-1; D is perhaps TRBD2 (6 bases). Germline CDR1 reads SSHAT; CDR2 reads FNYEAQ (reference sequence). Trimming pared 1 base from V and 4 bases from J, leaving 20 bases between. The CDR3 is made up of 18 amino acids. In DNA form, the CDR3 reads TGTGCCAGCAGCTTAGGGAGCCCGGCGGGACGGTGGTACAATGAGCAGTTCTTC. Encoded protein: CASSLGSPAGRWYNEQFF. Combining the CDR3 with reference TRBV7-7 and TRBJ2-1 gives the whole variable domain GAGVSQSPRYKVTKRGQDVTLRCDPISSHATLYWYQQALGQGPEFLTYFNYEAQPDKSGLPSDRFSAERPEGSISTLTIQRTEQRDSAMYRCASSLGSPAGRWYNEQFFGPGTRLTVL.

The chain couples TRBV19 to TRBJ2-1; 12 bases fit TRBD2. Trimming at V came to 4 bases and at J to 2 bases, leaving 6 bases not matched to a gene. This CDR3 spans 17 amino acids. Germline values: CDR1 LNHDA, CDR2 SQIVND (reference sequence). Here the CDR3 DNA reads TGTGCCAGTAGTAGATCTAGCGGGAGGGGCCCCTACAATGAGCAGTTCTTC. This codes for CASSRSSGRGPYNEQFF. The entire variable domain, with the rest obtained from reference TRBV19 and TRBJ2-1, is as follows: DGGITQSPKYLFRKEGQNVTLSCEQNLNHDAMYWYRQDPGQGLRLIYYSQIVNDFQKGDIAEGYSVSREKKESFPLTVTSAQKNPTAFYLCASSRSSGRGPYNEQFFGPGTRLTVL.

The chain employs TRBV7-2 and TRBJ1-2, with 7 bases lining up with TRBD1. Germline CDR1 and CDR2: SGHTA and FQGNSA. Trimming took 7 bases from V and 4 from J; bases not matched to a gene: 9. The CDR3 consists of 14 residues. In DNA, the CDR3 is TGTGCCAGCAAGACAGGGTCTTCCCCCTATGGCTACACCTTC. Amino acids: CASKTGSSPYGYTF. The full variable domain, in which reference TRBV7-2 and TRBJ1-2 provide the parts outside the CDR3, is GAGVSQSPSNKVTEKGKDVELRCDPISGHTALYWYRQSLGQGLEFLIYFQGNSAPDKSGLPSDRFSAERTGGSVSTLTIQRTQQEDSAVYLCASKTGSSPYGYTFGSGTRLTVV.

V gene TRBV28 combines with J gene TRBJ1-4; unclear D gene. Germline assignment: CDR1 MDHEN and CDR2 SYDVKM. Trimming shortened V by 3 bases and J by 10 bases, and 6 bases separated the two germline ends. CDR3 length: 11 residues. CDR3 sequence (DNA): TGTGCCAGCAGTTTGAGAGGAAAACTGTTTTTT. It translates to CASSLRGKLFF.

Here the CDR3 DNA reads TGTGCCAGCAGTTACTCTGCGGAGACCCAGTACTTC. Amino acids: CASSYSAETQYF. The rearrangement joins TRBV6-2 or TRBV6-3 to TRBJ2-5; D is unresolved. Germline assignment: CDR1 MNHEY and CDR2 SVGEGT. The CDR3 has 12 amino acids. V was cut by 0 bases and J by 5 bases, with 4 bases left in between.

The chain employs TRBV5-5 and TRBJ2-1; 7 nucleotides align to TRBD1. Germline values: CDR1 SGHKS, CDR2 YYEKEE (reference sequence). The CDR3 totals 15 residues. The V segment lost 6 bases and the J segment 5 bases; nucleotides outside the gene matches: 11. CDR3 protein: CASTRTRTGNNEQFF. The CDR3 bases are TGTGCCAGCACCCGAACCCGGACAGGTAACAATGAGCAGTTCTTC.

This clone has only one observation. This sequence joins TRBV19 and TRBJ2-3; 7 bases map to TRBD2. With V trimmed by 5 bases and J by 5 bases, 10 bases remained unmatched. Germline V CDR1 and CDR2: LNHDA, SQIVND (reference sequence). This CDR3 is 15 amino acids long. Here the CDR3 reads CASSPLGGSEDTQYF. CDR3 bases: TGTGCCAGTAGTCCTCTGGGGGGGAGTGAAGATACGCAGTATTTT.

A word on this clone: Other DNA variants within this sample encode the same CDR3. The chain has TRBV11-2 and TRBJ1-6; a weak D match, TRBD1 (6 bases). The CDR3 consists of 14 residues. Germline-derived CDR1 and CDR2 are SGHAT and FQNNGV. The V and J ends lost 5 bases and 4 bases respectively, with 9 bases between them. CDR3 protein: CASSLDSYNSPLHF. For the CDR3, the DNA is TGTGCCAGCAGCCTGGACAGTTATAATTCACCCCTCCACTTT.

In regard to this clone: A read error may produce the germline difference seen at one junction end. The chain links TRBV5-1 to TRBJ1-5, with 7 bases fitting TRBD1. Per the germline V gene, CDR1 is SGHRS and CDR2 is YFSETQ. The CDR3 runs 16 residues. The CDR3 DNA is TGCGCCAGCAGCTTGGATCTGTTAGGGGGCAAGCAGCCCCAGCATTTT. It specifies CASSLDLLGGKQPQHF.

The sample holds one count of this clone. The CDR3 loop reads CASSVAGDSGNTIYF. In DNA, the CDR3 is TGTGCCAGCAGCGTAGCGGGGGACTCTGGAAACACCATATATTTT. The rearrangement links TRBV9 to TRBJ1-3, with D possibly being TRBD1 (5 bases). Germline CDR1 and CDR2: SGDLS and YYNGEE. V dropped 0 bases and J dropped 0 bases, with 7 bases sitting between them. The CDR3 spans 15 residues.

This clone was found once. The same CDR3 arises from other DNA sequences in this sample as well. The chain employs TRBV21-1 and TRBJ1-1; the D call in the table, TRBD1, was not verified against the DNA. TRBV21-1 is reported as a pseudogene. This CDR3 spans 16 amino acids. The CDR3 region has the DNA TGTGCCAGCAGCAACTCGGACAGGGCATCCCTCACTGAAGCTTTCTTT. Encoded protein: CASSNSDRASLTEAFF.

The chain recombines TRBV10-3 with TRBJ2-1; D ambiguous. Looked up from germline, CDR1 is ENHRY and CDR2 is SYGVKD. The CDR3 is made up of 15 amino acids. The V end lost 6 bases, the J end lost 0 bases, and 12 bases lay between the germline ends. The CDR3 DNA reads TGTGCCATCAGGACACACTCGAGCTCCTACAATGAGCAGTTCTTC. It is translated as CAIRTHSSSYNEQFF.

The chain carries TRBV4-3 and TRBJ1-6; possibly TRBD1 for D (5 bases). The V gene's germline CDR1 is LGHNA and CDR2 YSLEER. V lost 0 bases, J lost 10 bases, and 13 bases lay in between. The CDR3 is 15 amino acids. CDR3 bases: TGCGCCAGCAGCCAAGATCGCAGGGCAGAGTCACCCCTCCACTTT. This codes for CASSQDRRAESPLHF.

The chain has TRBV7-2 and TRBJ2-2, with 9 bases identical to TRBD2. This CDR3 spans 15 amino acids. Unmatched junction bases numbered 10, after V lost 5 bases and J lost 9 bases. CDR1 SGHTA and CDR2 FQGNSA come from the germline V gene. CDR3: CASSQRLAGIRELFF. The CDR3 DNA reads TGTGCCAGCAGCCAGCGGCTAGCGGGGATCAGGGAGCTGTTTTTT.

CDR3 region: CASSQTGGSNEQYF. DNA for the CDR3: TGTGCCAGCAGCCAGACGGGAGGCTCGAACGAGCAGTACTTC. The chain has TRBV3-1 (or the pseudogene TRBV3-2) and TRBJ2-7, with 7 bases matching TRBD2. J lost 5 bases, V lost 3 bases, and 7 bases had no gene match. Looked up from germline, CDR1 is LGHDT and CDR2 is YNNKEL (reference sequence). This CDR3 is 14 amino acids long.

This chain links TRBV19 with TRBJ1-2; D unclear. The CDR3 has 13 amino acids. Trimming stripped 1 base from V and 8 bases from J, with 11 bases between. Germline CDR1 reads LNHDA; CDR2 reads SQIVND (reference sequence). CDR3 region: CASSIVGGSGYTF. CDR3 bases: TGTGCCAGTAGTATAGTGGGAGGCTCGGGCTACACCTTC.